The rows below give T cell receptor beta chains drawn from one sample of a study of low-dose radiotherapy and immunotherapy resistance in tumors. TCRdb reanalysed the reads using MiXCR and keeps one entry per CDR3 protein. This table holds roughly 76,000 distinct CDR3 sequences, approximately 17% found once. Sequenced here: PBMCs, sampled before treatment. The receptors shown here come from a male donor with prostate cancer. The CDR3 runs from the conserved cysteine through the conserved F or W. The order of the fields is D gene, V gene, clone size, J gene, CDR3 DNA, CDR3 protein. A D gene is named only where the DNA matches it firmly. Not every row has a clone size; where given, it reads once, few, many or a size class.

d_call: NA; v_call: TRBV9; clone_size: many; j_call: TRBJ1-1; cdr3_nt: TGTGCCAGCAGCTACAGGGAGGGGAACACTGAAGCTTTCTTT; cdr3_aa: CASSYREGNTEAFF
d_call: TRBD2; v_call: TRBV7-2; clone_size: many; j_call: TRBJ2-2; cdr3_nt: TGTGCCAGCAGCTTAGTGGCTAGCGGGGGCCGGGGCGGGGAGCTGTTTTTT; cdr3_aa: CASSLVASGGRGGELFF
d_call: NA; v_call: TRBV3-1; clone_size: many; j_call: TRBJ1-5; cdr3_nt: TGTGCCAGCAGCCTGAGAGGGCAAGGGGGCAATCAGCCCCAGCATTTT; cdr3_aa: CASSLRGQGGNQPQHF
d_call: NA; v_call: TRBV20-1; clone_size: many; j_call: TRBJ2-5; cdr3_nt: TGCAGTGCTGGGACACCTCGTGTAATAGAGACCCAGTACTTC; cdr3_aa: CSAGTPRVIETQYF
d_call: TRBD1; v_call: TRBV4-1; clone_size: many; j_call: TRBJ2-7; cdr3_nt: TGCGCCAGCAGCCCGAACCCGACAGGGGACTACGAGCAGTACTTC; cdr3_aa: CASSPNPTGDYEQYF
d_call: NA; v_call: TRBV20-1; clone_size: many; j_call: TRBJ1-4; cdr3_nt: TGCAGTGCGCGAGGACAGCCCCTAGAAGAAAAACTGTTTTTT; cdr3_aa: CSARGQPLEEKLFF
d_call: NA; v_call: TRBV28; clone_size: NA; j_call: TRBJ2-2; cdr3_nt: TGTGCCAGCAGTCCCGGCAGCGGGTTGGCCACCGGGGAGCTGTTTTTT; cdr3_aa: CASSPGSGLATGELFF
d_call: TRBD2; v_call: TRBV20-1; clone_size: many; j_call: TRBJ2-7; cdr3_nt: TGCAGTGCTAAGTGGACTAGCGGGGGATTTCGGAACGAGCAGTACTTC; cdr3_aa: CSAKWTSGGFRNEQYF
d_call: TRBD1; v_call: TRBV4-3; clone_size: many; j_call: TRBJ1-2; cdr3_nt: TGCGCCAGCAGCCAAGATACTACCGCGGACAGGGTTTTTGGCTACACCTTC; cdr3_aa: CASSQDTTADRVFGYTF
d_call: NA; v_call: TRBV20-1; clone_size: medium-sized; j_call: TRBJ2-5; cdr3_nt: TGCAGTGCTAGAAACCAGGGACGCGAGACCCAGTACTTC; cdr3_aa: CSARNQGRETQYF
d_call: NA; v_call: TRBV30; clone_size: many; j_call: TRBJ1-5; cdr3_nt: TGTGCCTGGAGCCAGGATAGCAATCAGCCCCAGCATTTT; cdr3_aa: CAWSQDSNQPQHF
d_call: TRBD1; v_call: TRBV29-1; clone_size: many; j_call: TRBJ2-7; cdr3_nt: TGCAGCGGCAAGGACAGGGGCGACGAGCAGTACTTC; cdr3_aa: CSGKDRGDEQYF
d_call: NA; v_call: TRBV7-2; clone_size: many; j_call: TRBJ1-4; cdr3_nt: TGTGCCAGCAGCTCAGATTCGGGGCGGAATGAAAAACTGTTTTTT; cdr3_aa: CASSSDSGRNEKLFF
d_call: TRBD1; v_call: TRBV11-3; clone_size: many; j_call: TRBJ2-2; cdr3_nt: TGTGCCAGCAGCTACGGACAGGGGGCGCGGACCGGGGAGCTGTTTTTT; cdr3_aa: CASSYGQGARTGELFF
d_call: NA; v_call: TRBV7-9; clone_size: many; j_call: TRBJ1-1; cdr3_nt: TGTGCCAGCAGCTTAGGGATGCAGGGCACTGAAGCTTTCTTT; cdr3_aa: CASSLGMQGTEAFF
d_call: NA; v_call: TRBV3-1; clone_size: many; j_call: TRBJ2-5; cdr3_nt: TGTGCCAGCAGTCAAACGACGAGGGTCGAGACCCAGTACTTC; cdr3_aa: CASSQTTRVETQYF
d_call: TRBD1; v_call: TRBV4-3; clone_size: many; j_call: TRBJ2-1; cdr3_nt: TGCGCCAGCAGCAGGACAGGTTCCTACAATGAGCAGTTCTTC; cdr3_aa: CASSRTGSYNEQFF